This TCR beta chain was found in a study of breast tumors, draining lymph nodes, adjacent tissues. Findings of the study overall: The data were judged consistent with most tumor T cells coming from lymph node and expanding in tumor. Tumor T cell lymph node origin was a supported hypothesis, not proven.

Breast cancer patients provided tissue from their axillary draining lymph nodes. J gave up 6 bases and V 1 base, and 8 bases lay outside the gene matches. Germline-derived CDR1 and CDR2 are LGHNA and YNFKEQ. This CDR3 is 15 amino acids long. TCRdb re-called the multiplex PCR reads through MiXCR, storing one row per CDR3 protein. This sample carries fewer than 150,000 distinct CDR3 sequences, roughly 20% of them seen once, and the ten largest clones take 2.2%. This clonotype showed up many times. Its antigen is still unknown. The V call is TRBV4-2, the J call TRBJ2-7, with TRBD2 matching over 8 bases. The source material was axillary lymph node tissue. This TCR was sampled from a female donor with breast cancer. Some clones in this sample may be carry-over from other donors' samples. This chain's CDR3 is CASSQVPAGAGEQYF. The CDR3 region has the DNA TGTGCCAGCAGCCAAGTTCCAGCGGGAGCGGGCGAGCAGTACTTC.